Sequencing of this T cell receptor (beta chain) was carried out in a study of CD8+CD57+ T cells in acquired aplastic anemia. Whoever was chosen for sequencing had shown CD8+CD57+ cell expansion by flow cytometry. This CDR3 is built from 15 residues. Germline CDR1 and CDR2: KGHDR and SFDVKD. Deletions cut 1 base from V and 3 bases from J, with 11 bases between. TCR beta VDJ combinations and CDR3 sequences were profiled from genomic DNA. TCRdb re-analysed the reads in MiXCR, keeping a single row per CDR3 protein. The table has around 200,000 distinct CDR3 sequences, around three fifths seen once. Material: sorted CD4+, CD8+, or CD8+CD57+ T cells (not recorded which) from PBMCs. The genes are TRBV24-1 and TRBJ2-5, with a weak D call TRBD1 (5 bases). The TCR was taken from a human donor with aplastic anemia. The CDR3 loop is CATSDFFSREETQYF. CDR3 in DNA: TGTGCCACCAGTGATTTCTTCTCCAGGGAAGAGACCCAGTACTTC.